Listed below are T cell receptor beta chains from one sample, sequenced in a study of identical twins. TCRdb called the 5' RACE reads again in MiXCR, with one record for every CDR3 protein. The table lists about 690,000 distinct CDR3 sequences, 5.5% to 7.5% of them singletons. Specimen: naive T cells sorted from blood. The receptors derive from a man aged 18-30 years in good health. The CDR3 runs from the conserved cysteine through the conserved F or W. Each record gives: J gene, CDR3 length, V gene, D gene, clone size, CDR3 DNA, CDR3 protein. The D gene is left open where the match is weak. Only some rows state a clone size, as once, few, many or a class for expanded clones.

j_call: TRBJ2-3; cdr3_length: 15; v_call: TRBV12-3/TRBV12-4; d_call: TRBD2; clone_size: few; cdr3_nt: TGTGCCAGCAGTCCAATAGCGGGGGGCACAGATACGCAGTATTTT; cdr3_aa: CASSPIAGGTDTQYF
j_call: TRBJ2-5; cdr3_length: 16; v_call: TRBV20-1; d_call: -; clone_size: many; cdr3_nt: TGCAGTGCTAGAGATCGCTTGGGGGTGGACCAAGAGACCCAGTACTTC; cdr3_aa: CSARDRLGVDQETQYF
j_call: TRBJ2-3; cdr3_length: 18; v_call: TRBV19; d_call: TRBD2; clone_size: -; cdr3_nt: TGTGCCAGTAGGGGCCCACGACTAGCGGGAGCGCGCACAGATACGCAGTATTTT; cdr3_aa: CASRGPRLAGARTDTQYF
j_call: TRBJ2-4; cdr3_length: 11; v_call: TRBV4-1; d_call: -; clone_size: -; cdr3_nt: TGCGCCAGCAGCCAAAGGGGGATTCAGTACTTC; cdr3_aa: CASSQRGIQYF
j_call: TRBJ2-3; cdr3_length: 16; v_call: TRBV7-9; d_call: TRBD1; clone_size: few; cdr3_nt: TGTGCCAGCAGCTTATTTCCACAGGGGGCGGAAGATACGCAGTATTTT; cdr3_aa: CASSLFPQGAEDTQYF
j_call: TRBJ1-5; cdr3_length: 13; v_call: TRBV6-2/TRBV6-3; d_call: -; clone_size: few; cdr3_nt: TGTGCCAGCAGGGACTATAGCAATCAGCCCCAGCATTTT; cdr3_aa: CASRDYSNQPQHF
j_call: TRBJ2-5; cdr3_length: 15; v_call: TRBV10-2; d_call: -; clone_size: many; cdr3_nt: TGCGCCAGCAGTGACCTATCTACAGGCCAAGAGACCCAGTACTTC; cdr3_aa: CASSDLSTGQETQYF
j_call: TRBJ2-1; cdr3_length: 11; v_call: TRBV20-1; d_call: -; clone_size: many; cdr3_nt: TGCAGTGCTGAGATTTACAATGAGCAGTTCTTC; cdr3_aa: CSAEIYNEQFF
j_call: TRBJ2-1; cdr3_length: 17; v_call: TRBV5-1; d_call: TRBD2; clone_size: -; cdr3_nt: TGCGCCAGCAGCTCATTACCTCTAGCGGGAGGGCACGATGAGCAGTTCTTC; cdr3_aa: CASSSLPLAGGHDEQFF
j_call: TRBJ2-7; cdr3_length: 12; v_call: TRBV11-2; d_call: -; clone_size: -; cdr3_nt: TGTGCCAGCAGCACCGATCGAGTGGAGCAGTACTTC; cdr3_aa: CASSTDRVEQYF
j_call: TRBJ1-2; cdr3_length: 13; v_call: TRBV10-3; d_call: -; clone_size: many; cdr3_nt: TGTGCCATCAGTGAGTCGGGGAACTATGGCTACACCTTC; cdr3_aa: CAISESGNYGYTF
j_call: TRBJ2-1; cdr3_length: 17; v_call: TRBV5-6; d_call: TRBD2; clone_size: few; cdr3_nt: TGTGCCAGCAGCTCCCGGACTAGCGGGAGGTTCTACAATGAGCAGTTCTTC; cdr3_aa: CASSSRTSGRFYNEQFF
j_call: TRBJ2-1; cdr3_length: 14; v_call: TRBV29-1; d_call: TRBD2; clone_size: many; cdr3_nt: TGCAGCGTTGATTTAGGACTAGCCTACAATGAGCAGTTCTTC; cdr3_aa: CSVDLGLAYNEQFF
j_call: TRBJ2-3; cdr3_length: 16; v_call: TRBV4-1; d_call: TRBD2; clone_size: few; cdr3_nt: TGCGCCAGCAGCCAAGAATCCCTAGCGGGCACAGATACGCAGTATTTT; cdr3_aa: CASSQESLAGTDTQYF
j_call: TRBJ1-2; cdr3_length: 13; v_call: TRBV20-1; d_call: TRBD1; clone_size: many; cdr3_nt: TGCAGTGCTCAGGACAGGGGGCCCGATGGCTACACCTTC; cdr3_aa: CSAQDRGPDGYTF
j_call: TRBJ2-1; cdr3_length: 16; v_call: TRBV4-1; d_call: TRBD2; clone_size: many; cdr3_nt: TGCGCCAGCAGCCTCGGACTAGCGGGAGTTAACAATGAGCAGTTCTTC; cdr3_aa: CASSLGLAGVNNEQFF
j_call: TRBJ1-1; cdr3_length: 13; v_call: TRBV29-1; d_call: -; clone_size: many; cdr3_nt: TGCAGCGTTGCCGGGAGTGGGGTGACTGAAGCTTTCTTT; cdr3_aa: CSVAGSGVTEAFF
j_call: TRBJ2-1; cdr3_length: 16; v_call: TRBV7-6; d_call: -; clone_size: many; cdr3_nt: TGTGCCAGCAGGGTTAGGGGCGCGGGATTTAACGATGAGCAGTTCTTC; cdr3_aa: CASRVRGAGFNDEQFF
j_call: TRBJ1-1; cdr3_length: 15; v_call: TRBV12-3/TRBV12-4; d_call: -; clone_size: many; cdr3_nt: TGTGCCAGCAGTTACCTTCTAGGGGTAAACACTGAAGCTTTCTTT; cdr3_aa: CASSYLLGVNTEAFF
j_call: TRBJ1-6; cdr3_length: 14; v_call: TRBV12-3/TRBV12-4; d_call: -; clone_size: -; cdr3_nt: TGTGCCAGCAGGGCAGGGGTAGGGAATTCACCCCTCCACTTT; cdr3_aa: CASRAGVGNSPLHF
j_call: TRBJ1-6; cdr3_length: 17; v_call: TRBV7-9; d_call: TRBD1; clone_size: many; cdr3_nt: TGTGCCAGCAGCTTATCCGGGACAGGGGACCGGAATTCACCCCTCCACTTT; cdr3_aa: CASSLSGTGDRNSPLHF
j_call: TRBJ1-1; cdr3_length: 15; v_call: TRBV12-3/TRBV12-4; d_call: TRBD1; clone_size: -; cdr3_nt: TGTGCCAGCAGTTCTCCCGGGGGACAGGACACTGAAGCTTTCTTT; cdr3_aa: CASSSPGGQDTEAFF
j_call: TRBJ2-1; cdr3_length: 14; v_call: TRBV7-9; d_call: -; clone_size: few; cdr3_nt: TGTGCCAGCAGCTTAGGCGCAGAAATAAATGAGCAGTTCTTC; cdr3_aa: CASSLGAEINEQFF
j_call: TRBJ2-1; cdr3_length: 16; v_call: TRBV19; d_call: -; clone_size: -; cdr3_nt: TGTGCCAGTAGTATCCGTCCGGCTAGCGCCTACAATGAGCAGTTCTTC; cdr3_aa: CASSIRPASAYNEQFF
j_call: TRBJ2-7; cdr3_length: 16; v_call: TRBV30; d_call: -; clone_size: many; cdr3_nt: TGTGCCTGGAGTCTAGCGGGGGACAGGGGGTTCTACGAGCAGTACTTC; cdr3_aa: CAWSLAGDRGFYEQYF
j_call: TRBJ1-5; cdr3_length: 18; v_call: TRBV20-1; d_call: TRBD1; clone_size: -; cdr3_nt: TGCAGTGCCAGGATAATTGGGAAATCGGACAGGGACAATCAGCCCCAGCATTTT; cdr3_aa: CSARIIGKSDRDNQPQHF
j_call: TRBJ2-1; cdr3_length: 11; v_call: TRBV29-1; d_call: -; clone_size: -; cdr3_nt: TGCAGCGTTGTAGCGAGCGATGGGCAGTTCTTC; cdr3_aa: CSVVASDGQFF
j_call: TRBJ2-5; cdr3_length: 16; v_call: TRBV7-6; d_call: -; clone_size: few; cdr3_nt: TGTGCCAGCAGCTTAGAGGCAGGGAGCGTCCAAGAGACCCAGTACTTC; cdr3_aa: CASSLEAGSVQETQYF
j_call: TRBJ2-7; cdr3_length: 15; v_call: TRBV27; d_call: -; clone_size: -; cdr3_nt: TGTGCCAGCAGCCCTTTCTTGGGGTCGGGGGTAGAGCAGTACTTC; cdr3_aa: CASSPFLGSGVEQYF
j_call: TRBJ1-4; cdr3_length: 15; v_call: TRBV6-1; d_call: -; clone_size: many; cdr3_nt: TGTGCCAGCAAACAAGTTTCTGGGATTGGTGAAAAACTGTTTTTT; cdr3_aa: CASKQVSGIGEKLFF
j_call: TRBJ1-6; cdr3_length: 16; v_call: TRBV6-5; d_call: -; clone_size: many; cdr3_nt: TGTGCCAGCAGTTCACGCCGCGGGGTAGGCAATTCACCCCTCCACTTT; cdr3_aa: CASSSRRGVGNSPLHF
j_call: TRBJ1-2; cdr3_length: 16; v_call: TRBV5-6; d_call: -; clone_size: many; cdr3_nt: TGTGCCAGCAGTTTGATTATTAGGGGCGCAAACTATGGCTACACCTTC; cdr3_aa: CASSLIIRGANYGYTF
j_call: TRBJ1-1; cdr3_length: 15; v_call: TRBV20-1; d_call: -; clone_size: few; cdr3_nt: TGCAGTGCTGGTTATCAGGGAAGAGGGCGCACTGAAGCTTTCTTT; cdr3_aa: CSAGYQGRGRTEAFF
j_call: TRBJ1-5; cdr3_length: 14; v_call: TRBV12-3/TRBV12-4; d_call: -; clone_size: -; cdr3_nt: TGTGCCAGCAGCACCTCTACAATTAATCAGCCCCAGCATTTT; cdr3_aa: CASSTSTINQPQHF
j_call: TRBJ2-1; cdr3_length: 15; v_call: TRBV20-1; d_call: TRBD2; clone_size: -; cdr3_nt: TGCAGTGCTAGAGATTTTCTAGCGGCCCTACATGAGCAGTTCTTC; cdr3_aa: CSARDFLAALHEQFF